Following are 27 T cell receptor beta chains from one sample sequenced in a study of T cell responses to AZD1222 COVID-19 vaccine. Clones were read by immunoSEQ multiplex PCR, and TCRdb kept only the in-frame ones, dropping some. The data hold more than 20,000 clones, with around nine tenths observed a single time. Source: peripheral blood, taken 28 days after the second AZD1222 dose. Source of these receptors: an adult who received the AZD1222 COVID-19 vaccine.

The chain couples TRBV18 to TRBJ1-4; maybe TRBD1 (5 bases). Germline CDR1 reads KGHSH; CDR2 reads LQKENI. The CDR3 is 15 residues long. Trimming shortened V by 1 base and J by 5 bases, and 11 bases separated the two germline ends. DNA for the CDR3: TGTGCCAGCTCACCACAGGGACCGGTAAATGAAAAACTGTTTTTT. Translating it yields CASSPQGPVNEKLFF.

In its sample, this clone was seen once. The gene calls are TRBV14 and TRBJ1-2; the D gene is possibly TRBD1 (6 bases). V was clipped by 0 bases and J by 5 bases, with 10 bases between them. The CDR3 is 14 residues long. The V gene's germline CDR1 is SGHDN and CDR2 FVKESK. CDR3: CASSQDTGIYGYTF. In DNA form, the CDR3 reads TGTGCCAGCAGCCAAGATACAGGGATTTATGGCTACACCTTC.

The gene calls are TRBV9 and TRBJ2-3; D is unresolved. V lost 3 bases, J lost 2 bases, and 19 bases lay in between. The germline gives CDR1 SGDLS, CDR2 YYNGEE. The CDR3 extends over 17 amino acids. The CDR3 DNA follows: TGTGCCAGCAGCGCCCGCGACGCCTGGCCCTCCACAGATACGCAGTATTTT. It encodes CASSARDAWPSTDTQYF.

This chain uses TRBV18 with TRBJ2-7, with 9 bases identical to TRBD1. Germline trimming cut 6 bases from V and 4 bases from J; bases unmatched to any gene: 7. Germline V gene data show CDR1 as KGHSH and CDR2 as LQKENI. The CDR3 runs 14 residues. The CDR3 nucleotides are TGTGCCAGCTCCGAACAGGGGGCGCTTTACGAGCAGTACTTC. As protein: CASSEQGALYEQYF.

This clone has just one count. This CDR3 is CASSSLLAGDGNEQFF. Written as DNA, the CDR3 is TGTGCCAGTAGTTCCCTACTAGCGGGAGACGGCAATGAGCAGTTCTTC. The V and J genes are TRBV19 and TRBJ2-1; TRBD2 matches at 11 bases. V lost 5 bases and J lost 6; bases outside the gene matches: 9. CDR3 length: 16 residues. Germline loops: CDR1 LNHDA, CDR2 SQIVND (reference sequence).

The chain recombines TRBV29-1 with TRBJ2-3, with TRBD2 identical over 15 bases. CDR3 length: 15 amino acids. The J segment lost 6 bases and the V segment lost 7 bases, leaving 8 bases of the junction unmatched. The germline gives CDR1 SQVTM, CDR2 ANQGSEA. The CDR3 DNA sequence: TGCAGCGCCCCCCGGACTAGCGGGAGGGGGGATACGCAGTATTTT. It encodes CSAPRTSGRGDTQYF.

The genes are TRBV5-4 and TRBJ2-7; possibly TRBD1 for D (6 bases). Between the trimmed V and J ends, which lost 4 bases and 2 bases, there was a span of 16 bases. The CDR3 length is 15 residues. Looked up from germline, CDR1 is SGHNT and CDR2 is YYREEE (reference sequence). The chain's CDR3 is CASSHQKAGAYEQYF. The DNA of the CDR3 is TGTGCCAGCAGCCACCAGAAGGCAGGGGCCTACGAGCAGTACTTC. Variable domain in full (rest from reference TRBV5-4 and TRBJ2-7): ETGVTQSPTHLIKTRGQQVTLRCSSQSGHNTVSWYQQALGQGPQFIFQYYREEENGRGNFPPRFSGLQFPNYSSELNVNALELDDSALYLCASSHQKAGAYEQYFGPGTRLTVT.

CDR3 DNA: TGTGCCAGCAGTACCGGGACAGATCAAGAGACCCAGTACTTC. This sequence encodes CASSTGTDQETQYF. V gene TRBV6-2 or TRBV6-3 combines with J gene TRBJ2-5; 7 bases are a match to TRBD1. The CDR3 sequence is 14 residues long. CDR1 MNHEY and CDR2 SVGEGT come from the germline V gene. V lost 5 bases to trimming and J lost 2 bases; unmatched junction nucleotides: 5.

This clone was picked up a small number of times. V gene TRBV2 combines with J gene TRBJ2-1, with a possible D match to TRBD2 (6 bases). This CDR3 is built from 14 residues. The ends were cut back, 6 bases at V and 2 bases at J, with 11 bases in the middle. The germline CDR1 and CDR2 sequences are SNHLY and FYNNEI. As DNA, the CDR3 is TGTGCCAGCAGGGCCGGACTAACCTACAATGAGCAGTTCTTC. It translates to CASRAGLTYNEQFF.

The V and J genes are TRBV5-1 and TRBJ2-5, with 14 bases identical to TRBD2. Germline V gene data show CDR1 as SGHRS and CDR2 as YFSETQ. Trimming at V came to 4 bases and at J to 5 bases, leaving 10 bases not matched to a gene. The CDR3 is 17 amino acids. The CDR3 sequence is CASSIQGLAGEVETQYF. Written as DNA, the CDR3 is TGCGCCAGCAGCATACAGGGACTAGCGGGAGAGGTGGAGACCCAGTACTTC.

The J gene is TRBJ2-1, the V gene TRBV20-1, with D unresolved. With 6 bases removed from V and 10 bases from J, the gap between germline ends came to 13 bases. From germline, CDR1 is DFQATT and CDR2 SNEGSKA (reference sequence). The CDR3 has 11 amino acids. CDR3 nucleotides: TGCAGTGCCCCAACCCTGGGCGAGCAGTTCTTC. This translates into CSAPTLGEQFF.

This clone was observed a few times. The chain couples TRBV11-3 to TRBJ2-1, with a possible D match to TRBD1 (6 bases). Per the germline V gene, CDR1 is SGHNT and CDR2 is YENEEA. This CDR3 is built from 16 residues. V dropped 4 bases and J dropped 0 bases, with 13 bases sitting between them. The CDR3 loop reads CASSSRDKGSYNEQFF. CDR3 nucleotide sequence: TGTGCCAGCAGCTCCCGGGACAAAGGCTCCTACAATGAGCAGTTCTTC.

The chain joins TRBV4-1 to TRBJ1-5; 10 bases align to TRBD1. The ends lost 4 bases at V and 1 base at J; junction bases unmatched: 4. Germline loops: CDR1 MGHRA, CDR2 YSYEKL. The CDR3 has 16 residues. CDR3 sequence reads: CASSRGQGGSNQPQHF. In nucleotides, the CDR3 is TGCGCCAGCAGCCGTGGACAGGGGGGGAGCAATCAGCCCCAGCATTTT.

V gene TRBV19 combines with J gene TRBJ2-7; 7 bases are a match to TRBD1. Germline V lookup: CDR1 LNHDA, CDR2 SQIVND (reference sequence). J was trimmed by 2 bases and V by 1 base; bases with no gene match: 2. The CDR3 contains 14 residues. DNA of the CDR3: TGTGCCAGTAGTATAGGGGGGACAGCCTACGAGCAGTACTTC. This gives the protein CASSIGGTAYEQYF. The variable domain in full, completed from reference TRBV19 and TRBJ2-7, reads DGGITQSPKYLFRKEGQNVTLSCEQNLNHDAMYWYRQDPGQGLRLIYYSQIVNDFQKGDIAEGYSVSREKKESFPLTVTSAQKNPTAFYLCASSIGGTAYEQYFGPGTRLTVT.

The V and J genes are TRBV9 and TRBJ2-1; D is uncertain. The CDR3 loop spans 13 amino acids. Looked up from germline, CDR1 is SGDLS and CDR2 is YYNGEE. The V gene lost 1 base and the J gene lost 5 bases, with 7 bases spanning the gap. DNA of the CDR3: TGTGCCAGCAGCGTAATGAGTGACAATGAGCAGTTCTTC. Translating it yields CASSVMSDNEQFF. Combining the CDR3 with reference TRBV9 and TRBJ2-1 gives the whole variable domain DSGVTQTPKHLITATGQRVTLRCSPRSGDLSVYWYQQSLDQGLQFLIQYYNGEERAKGNILERFSAQQFPDLHSELNLSSLELGDSALYFCASSVMSDNEQFFGPGTRLTVL.

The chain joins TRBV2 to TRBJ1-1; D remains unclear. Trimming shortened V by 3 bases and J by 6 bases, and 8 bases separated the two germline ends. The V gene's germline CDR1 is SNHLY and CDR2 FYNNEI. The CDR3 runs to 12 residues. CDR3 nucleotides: TGTGCCAGCAGTGAGGAGGGTTCTGAAGCTTTCTTT. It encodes CASSEEGSEAFF. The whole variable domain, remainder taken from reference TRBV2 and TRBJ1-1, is EPEVTQTPSHQVTQMGQEVILRCVPISNHLYFYWYRQILGQKVEFLVSFYNNEISEKSEIFDDQFSVERPDGSNFTLKIRSTKLEDSAMYFCASSEEGSEAFFGQGTRLTVV.

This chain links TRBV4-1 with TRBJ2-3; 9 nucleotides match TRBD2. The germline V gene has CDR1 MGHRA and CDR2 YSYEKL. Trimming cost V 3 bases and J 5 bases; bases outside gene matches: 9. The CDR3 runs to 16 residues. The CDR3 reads CASSQLAGGQEDTQYF. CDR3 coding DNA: TGCGCCAGCAGCCAGTTGGCGGGAGGGCAGGAAGATACGCAGTATTTT.

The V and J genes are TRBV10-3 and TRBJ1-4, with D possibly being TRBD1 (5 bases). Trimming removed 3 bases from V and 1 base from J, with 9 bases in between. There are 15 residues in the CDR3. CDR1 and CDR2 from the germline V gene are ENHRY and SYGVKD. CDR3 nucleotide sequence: TGTGCCATCAGTGATCGTGGGGGAACTAATGAAAAACTGTTTTTT. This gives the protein CAISDRGGTNEKLFF.

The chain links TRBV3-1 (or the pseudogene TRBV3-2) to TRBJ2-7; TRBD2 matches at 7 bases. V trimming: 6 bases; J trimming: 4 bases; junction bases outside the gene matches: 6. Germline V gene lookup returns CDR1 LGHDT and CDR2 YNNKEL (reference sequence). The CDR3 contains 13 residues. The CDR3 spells CASSPGTIYEQYF. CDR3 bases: TGTGCCAGCAGTCCCGGGACTATATACGAGCAGTACTTC.

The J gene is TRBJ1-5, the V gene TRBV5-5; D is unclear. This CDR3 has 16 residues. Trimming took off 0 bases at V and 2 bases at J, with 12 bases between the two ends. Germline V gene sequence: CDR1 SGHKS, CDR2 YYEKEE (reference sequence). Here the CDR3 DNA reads TGTGCCAGCAGCTTGGATGTAGGGAACCGCAATCAGCCCCAGCATTTT. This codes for CASSLDVGNRNQPQHF. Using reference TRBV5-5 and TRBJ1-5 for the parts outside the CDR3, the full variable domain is DAGVTQSPTHLIKTRGQQVTLRCSPISGHKSVSWYQQVLGQGPQFIFQYYEKEERGRGNFPDRFSARQFPNYSSELNVNALLLGDSALYLCASSLDVGNRNQPQHFGDGTRLSIL.

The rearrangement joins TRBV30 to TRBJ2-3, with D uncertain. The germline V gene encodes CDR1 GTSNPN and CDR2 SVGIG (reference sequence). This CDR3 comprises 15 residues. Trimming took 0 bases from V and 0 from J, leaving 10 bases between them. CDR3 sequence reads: CAWSVLGISTDTQYF. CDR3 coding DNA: TGTGCCTGGAGTGTATTGGGAATTAGCACAGATACGCAGTATTTT. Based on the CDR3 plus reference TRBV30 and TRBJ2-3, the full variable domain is SQTIHQWPATLVQPVGSPLSLECTVEGTSNPNLYWYRQAAGRGLQLLFYSVGIGQISSEVPQNLSASRPQDRQFILSSKKLLLSDSGFYLCAWSVLGISTDTQYFGPGTRLTVL.

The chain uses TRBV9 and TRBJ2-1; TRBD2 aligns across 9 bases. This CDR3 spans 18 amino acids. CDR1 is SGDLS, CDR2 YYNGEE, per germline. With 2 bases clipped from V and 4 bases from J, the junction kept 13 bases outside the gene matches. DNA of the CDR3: TGTGCCAGCAGCGTTACTCATCGACTAGCGGAATTATACAATGAGCAGTTCTTC. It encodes CASSVTHRLAELYNEQFF.

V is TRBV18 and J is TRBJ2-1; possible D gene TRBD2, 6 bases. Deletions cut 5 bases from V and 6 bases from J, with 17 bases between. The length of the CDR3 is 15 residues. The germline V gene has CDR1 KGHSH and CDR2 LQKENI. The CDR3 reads CASSELYSGGNEQFF. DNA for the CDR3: TGTGCCAGCTCAGAACTTTATTCCGGGGGCAATGAGCAGTTCTTC.

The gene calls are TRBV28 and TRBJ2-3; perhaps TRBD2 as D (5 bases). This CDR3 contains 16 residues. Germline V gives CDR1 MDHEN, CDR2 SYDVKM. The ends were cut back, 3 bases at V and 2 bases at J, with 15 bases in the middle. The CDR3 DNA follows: TGTGCCAGCAGTTTTGGGCCGGAGGAAAACACAGATACGCAGTATTTT. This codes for CASSFGPEENTDTQYF.

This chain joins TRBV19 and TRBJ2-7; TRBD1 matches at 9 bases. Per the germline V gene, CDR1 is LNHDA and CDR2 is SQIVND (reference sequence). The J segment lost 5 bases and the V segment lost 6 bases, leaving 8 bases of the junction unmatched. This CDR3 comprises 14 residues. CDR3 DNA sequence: TGTGCCAGTAGCACAACAGGGGGCGCCAACGAGCAGTACTTC. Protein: CASSTTGGANEQYF.

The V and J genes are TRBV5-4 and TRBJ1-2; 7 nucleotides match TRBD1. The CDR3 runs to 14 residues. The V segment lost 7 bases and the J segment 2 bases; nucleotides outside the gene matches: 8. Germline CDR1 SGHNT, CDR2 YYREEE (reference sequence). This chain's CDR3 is CASRITGENYGYTF. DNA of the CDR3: TGTGCCAGCCGAATTACAGGGGAGAACTATGGCTACACCTTC.

CDR3 region: CASSAYRDPIFGNQPQHF. For the CDR3, the DNA is TGTGCCAGTTCCGCCTACAGGGACCCTATTTTCGGCAATCAGCCCCAGCATTTT. J is TRBJ1-5 and V is TRBV21-1; TRBD1 was called by the table and not checked on the DNA. TRBV21-1 is a documented pseudogene. The CDR3 runs to 18 residues.